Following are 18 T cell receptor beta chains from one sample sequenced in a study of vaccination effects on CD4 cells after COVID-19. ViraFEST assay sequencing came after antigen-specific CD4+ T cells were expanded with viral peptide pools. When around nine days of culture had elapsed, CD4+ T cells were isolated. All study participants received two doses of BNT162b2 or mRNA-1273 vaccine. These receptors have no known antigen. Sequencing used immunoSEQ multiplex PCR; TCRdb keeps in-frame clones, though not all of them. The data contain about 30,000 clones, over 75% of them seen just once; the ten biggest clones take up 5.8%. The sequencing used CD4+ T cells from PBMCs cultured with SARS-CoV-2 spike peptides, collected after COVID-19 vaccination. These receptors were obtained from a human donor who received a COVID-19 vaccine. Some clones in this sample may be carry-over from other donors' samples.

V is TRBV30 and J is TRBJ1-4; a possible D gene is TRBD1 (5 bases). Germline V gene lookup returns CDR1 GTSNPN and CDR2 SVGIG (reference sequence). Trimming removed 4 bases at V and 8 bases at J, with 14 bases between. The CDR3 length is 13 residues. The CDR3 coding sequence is TGTGCCTGGAAAGGACAAGCGGGGGAAAAACTGTTTTTT. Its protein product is CAWKGQAGEKLFF. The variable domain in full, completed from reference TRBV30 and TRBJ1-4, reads SQTIHQWPATLVQPVGSPLSLECTVEGTSNPNLYWYRQAAGRGLQLLFYSVGIGQISSEVPQNLSASRPQDRQFILSSKKLLLSDSGFYLCAWKGQAGEKLFFGSGTQLSVL.

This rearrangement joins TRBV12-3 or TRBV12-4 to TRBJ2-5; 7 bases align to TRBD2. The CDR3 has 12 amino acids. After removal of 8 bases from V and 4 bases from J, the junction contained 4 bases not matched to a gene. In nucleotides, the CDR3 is TGTGCCAGCCGTACTAGCGCAGAGACCCAGTACTTC. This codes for CASRTSAETQYF.

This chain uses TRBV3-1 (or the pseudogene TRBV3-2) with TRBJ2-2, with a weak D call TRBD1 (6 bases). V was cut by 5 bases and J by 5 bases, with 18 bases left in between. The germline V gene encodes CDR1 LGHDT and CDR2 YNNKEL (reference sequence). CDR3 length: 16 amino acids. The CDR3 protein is CASSTMVTGLTGELFF. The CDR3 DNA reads TGTGCCAGCAGCACAATGGTCACAGGGCTAACCGGGGAGCTGTTTTTT.

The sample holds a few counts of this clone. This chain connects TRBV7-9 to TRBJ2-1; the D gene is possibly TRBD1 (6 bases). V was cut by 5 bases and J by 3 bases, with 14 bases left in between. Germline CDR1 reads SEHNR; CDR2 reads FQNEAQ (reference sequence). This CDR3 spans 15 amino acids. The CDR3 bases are TGTGCCAGCAGCACCCGACAGGCAAACTACAATGAGCAGTTCTTC. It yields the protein CASSTRQANYNEQFF.

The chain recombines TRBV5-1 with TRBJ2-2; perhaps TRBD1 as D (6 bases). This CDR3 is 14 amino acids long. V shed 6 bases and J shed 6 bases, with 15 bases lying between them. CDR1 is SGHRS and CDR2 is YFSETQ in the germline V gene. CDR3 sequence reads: CASNTLTGPGELFF. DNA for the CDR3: TGCGCCAGCAACACCCTAACAGGGCCCGGGGAGCTGTTTTTT.

The CDR3 loop reads CASSLERRTGYTF. DNA for the CDR3: TGTGCCAGCAGTTTAGAGAGGCGGACCGGCTACACCTTC. The gene calls are TRBV27 and TRBJ1-2, with D uncertain. CDR1 is MNHEY, CDR2 SMNVEV, per germline (reference sequence). CDR3 length: 13 amino acids. Trimming took 2 bases from V and 8 from J, leaving 12 bases between them.

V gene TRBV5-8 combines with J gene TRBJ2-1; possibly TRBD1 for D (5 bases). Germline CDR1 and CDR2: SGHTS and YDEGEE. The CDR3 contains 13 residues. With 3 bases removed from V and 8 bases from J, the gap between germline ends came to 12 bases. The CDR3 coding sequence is TGTGCCAGCAGCTATAAATGGGGCCATGAGCAGTTCTTC. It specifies CASSYKWGHEQFF.

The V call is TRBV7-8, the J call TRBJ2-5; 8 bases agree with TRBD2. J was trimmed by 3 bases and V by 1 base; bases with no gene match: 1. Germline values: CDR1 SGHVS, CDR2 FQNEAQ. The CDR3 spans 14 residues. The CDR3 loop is CASSLGTSKETQYF. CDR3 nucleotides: TGTGCCAGCAGCTTAGGGACTAGCAAAGAGACCCAGTACTTC.

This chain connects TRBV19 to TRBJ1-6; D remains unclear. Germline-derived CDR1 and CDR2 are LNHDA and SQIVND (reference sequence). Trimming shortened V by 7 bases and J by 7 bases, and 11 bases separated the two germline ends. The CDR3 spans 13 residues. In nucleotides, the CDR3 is TGTGCCAGTAAGGTGGCAGGAAATTCACCCCTCCACTTT. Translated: CASKVAGNSPLHF.

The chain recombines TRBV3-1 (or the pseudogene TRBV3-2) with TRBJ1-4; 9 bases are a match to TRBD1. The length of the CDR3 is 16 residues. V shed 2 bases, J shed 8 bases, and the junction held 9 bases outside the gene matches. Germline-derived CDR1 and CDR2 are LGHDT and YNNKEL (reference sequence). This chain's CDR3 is CASSQLSGTGNEKLFF. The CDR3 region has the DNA TGTGCCAGCAGCCAATTGTCTGGGACAGGGAACGAAAAACTGTTTTTT.

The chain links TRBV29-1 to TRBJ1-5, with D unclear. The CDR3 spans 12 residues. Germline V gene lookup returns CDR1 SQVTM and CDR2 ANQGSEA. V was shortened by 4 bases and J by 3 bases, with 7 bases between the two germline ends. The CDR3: CSVGLNNQPQHF. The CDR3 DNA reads TGCAGCGTTGGGTTGAACAATCAGCCCCAGCATTTT. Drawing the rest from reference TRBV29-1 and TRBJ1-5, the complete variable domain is SAVISQKPSRDICQRGTSLTIQCQVDSQVTMMFWYRQQPGQSLTLIATANQGSEATYESGFVIDKFPISRPNLTFSTLTVSNMSPEDSSIYLCSVGLNNQPQHFGDGTRLSIL.

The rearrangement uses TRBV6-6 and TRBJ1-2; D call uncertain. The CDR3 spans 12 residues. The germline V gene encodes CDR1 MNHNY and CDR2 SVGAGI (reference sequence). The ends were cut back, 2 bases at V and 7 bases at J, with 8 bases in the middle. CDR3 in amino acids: CASSYGDGGYTF. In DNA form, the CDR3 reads TGTGCCAGCAGTTACGGGGATGGTGGCTACACCTTC.

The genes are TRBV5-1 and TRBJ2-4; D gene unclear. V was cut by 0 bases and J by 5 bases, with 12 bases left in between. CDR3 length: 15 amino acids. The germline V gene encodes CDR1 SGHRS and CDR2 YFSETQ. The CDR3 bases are TGCGCCAGCAGCTTGGTACCAGGTGCCGAAAACATTCAGTACTTC. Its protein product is CASSLVPGAENIQYF.

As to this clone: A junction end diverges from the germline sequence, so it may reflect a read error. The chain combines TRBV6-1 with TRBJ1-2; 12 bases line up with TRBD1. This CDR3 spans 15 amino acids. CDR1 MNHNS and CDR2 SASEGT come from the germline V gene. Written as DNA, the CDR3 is TGTGCCAGCCGTGACCAGGGACAGGGGGCGGGAGGCTACACCTTC. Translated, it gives CASRDQGQGAGGYTF.

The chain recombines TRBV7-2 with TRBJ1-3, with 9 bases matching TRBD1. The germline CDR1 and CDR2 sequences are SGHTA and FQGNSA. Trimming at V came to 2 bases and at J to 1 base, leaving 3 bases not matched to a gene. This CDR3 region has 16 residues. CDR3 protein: CASSLYRGQSGNTIYF. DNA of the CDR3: TGTGCCAGCAGCTTATACAGGGGGCAATCTGGAAACACCATATATTTT.

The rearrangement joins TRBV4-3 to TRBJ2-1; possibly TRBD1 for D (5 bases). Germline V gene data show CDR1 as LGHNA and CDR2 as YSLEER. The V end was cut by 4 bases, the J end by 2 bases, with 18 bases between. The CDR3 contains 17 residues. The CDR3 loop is CASSLGQGHPTYNEQFF. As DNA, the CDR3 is TGCGCCAGCAGCCTGGGCCAGGGCCACCCTACCTACAATGAGCAGTTCTTC.

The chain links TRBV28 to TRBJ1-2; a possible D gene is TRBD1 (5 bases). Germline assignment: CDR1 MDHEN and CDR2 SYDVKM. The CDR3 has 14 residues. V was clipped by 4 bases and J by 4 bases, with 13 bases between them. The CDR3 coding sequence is TGTGCCAGCAGTTCGGGGCGGTCGGGCTATGGCTACACCTTC. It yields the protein CASSSGRSGYGYTF.

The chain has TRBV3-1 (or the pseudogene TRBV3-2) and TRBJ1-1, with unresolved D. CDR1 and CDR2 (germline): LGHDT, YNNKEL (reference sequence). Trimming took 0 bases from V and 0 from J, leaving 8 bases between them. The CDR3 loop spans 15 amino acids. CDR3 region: CASSQETRMNTEAFF. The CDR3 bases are TGTGCCAGCAGCCAAGAAACGAGGATGAACACTGAAGCTTTCTTT.